The entry below gives a single T cell receptor beta chain sequence along with its context. A second PCR of roughly 7 to 11 cycles used a sample-barcoded 5' primer and a J-beta primer mix. TCRdb independently ran MiXCR on the 5' RACE reads; one entry per CDR3 protein. The sample holds 1,500,000 or so distinct CDR3 sequences, around 59% seen once. This record comes from a study of blood T cells in healthy people across ages. Trimming pared 0 bases from V and 4 bases from J, leaving 12 bases between. Germline-derived CDR1 and CDR2 are MNHEY and SMNVEV (reference sequence). The CDR3 runs to 15 residues. The chain is built from TRBV27 and TRBJ1-2; D may be TRBD1 (5 bases). The clonotype was recovered from a man younger than 35 in good health. Sequenced: blood. CDR3 residues: CASSLSVEGLYGYTF. The CDR3 DNA sequence: TGTGCCAGCAGTTTATCCGTGGAGGGACTCTATGGCTACACCTTC.